In this sample, the clone carrying this T cell receptor (beta chain) turned up many times. What it binds is unknown. The junction and the germline gene differ at one end; a read error may be behind it. The data belong to a study of blood T cells in healthy people across ages. Broader study findings: The study lacked donor CMV status, which possibly confounded expanded clonotype changes.

Per individual sample, total RNA of at least 6 micrograms was extracted. Germline CDR1 SGHRS, CDR2 YFSETQ. CDR3 length: 14 residues. A second PCR of about 6 to 11 cycles used a sample-barcoded 5' primer and a J-beta primer mix. TCRdb ran MiXCR on the 5' RACE reads and lists one entry per CDR3 protein. The repertoire holds hundreds of thousands of distinct CDR3 sequences, with less than 70% as singletons. Sequenced input: blood. The V and J genes are TRBV5-1 and TRBJ2-1; D might be TRBD2 (6 bases). The sequence came from a man older than 75 in good health. The DNA for the CDR3 is TGTGCCAGCAGCTCCGGGGGCTCCTACAATGAGCAGTTCTTC. Amino acid sequence: CASSSGGSYNEQFF.